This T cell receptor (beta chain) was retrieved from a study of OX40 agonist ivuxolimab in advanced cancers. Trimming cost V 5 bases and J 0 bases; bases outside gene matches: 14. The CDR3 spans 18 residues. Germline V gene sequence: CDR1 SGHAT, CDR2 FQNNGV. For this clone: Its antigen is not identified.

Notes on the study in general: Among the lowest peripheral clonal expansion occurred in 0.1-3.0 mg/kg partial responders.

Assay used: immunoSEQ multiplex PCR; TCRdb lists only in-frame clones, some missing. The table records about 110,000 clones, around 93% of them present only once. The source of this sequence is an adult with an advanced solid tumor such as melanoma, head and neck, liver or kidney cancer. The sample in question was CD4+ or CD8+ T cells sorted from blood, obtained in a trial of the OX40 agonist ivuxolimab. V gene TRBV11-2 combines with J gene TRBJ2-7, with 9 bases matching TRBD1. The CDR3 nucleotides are TGTGCCAGCAGCCCTACCCGCCCCCGGGACAGGGCCTCCTACGAGCAGTACTTC. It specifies CASSPTRPRDRASYEQYF.